A single sample is the source of the 6 T cell receptor beta chains below, sequenced in a study of blood T cell repertoires in COVID-19. Method: immunoSEQ multiplex PCR; TCRdb's copy keeps in-frame clones and lacks some. The sample has 210,000 or so clones, roughly 85% seen once. Specimen: PBMCs or T cells enriched from blood (not recorded which). These receptors all come from a man aged 25 to 40 who had recovered from COVID-19.

V gene TRBV18 combines with J gene TRBJ2-7, with 9 bases aligning to TRBD1. CDR3 length equals 15 residues. The V gene end was trimmed by 3 bases and the J gene end by 2 bases; junction bases not matched to a gene: 5. Germline CDR1 is KGHSH and CDR2 is LQKENI. The CDR3 loop is CASSPEGQGTYEQYF. The CDR3 coding sequence is TGTGCCAGCTCACCGGAGGGACAGGGTACCTACGAGCAGTACTTC.

The rearrangement links TRBV5-1 to TRBJ2-7; tentatively, D is TRBD2 (5 bases). Trimming took 2 bases from V and 2 from J, leaving 8 bases between them. The CDR3 is 13 amino acids. Germline assignment: CDR1 SGHRS and CDR2 YFSETQ. CDR3 residues: CASSLGGPYEQYF. The CDR3 bases are TGCGCCAGCAGCTTAGGCGGGCCCTACGAGCAGTACTTC.

The chain uses TRBV6-1 and TRBJ1-2, with D unclear. In germline, CDR1 is MNHNS, CDR2 SASEGT. The V end lost 5 bases, the J end lost 2 bases, and 12 bases lay between the germline ends. This CDR3 is 14 amino acids long. This CDR3 is CASSPGKYNYGYTF. For the CDR3, the DNA is TGTGCCAGCAGTCCTGGCAAATACAACTATGGCTACACCTTC.

This chain connects TRBV27 to TRBJ2-3, with 12 nucleotides matching TRBD2. The CDR3 runs 18 residues. The V gene's germline CDR1 is MNHEY and CDR2 SMNVEV (reference sequence). Germline trimming cut 3 bases from V and 0 bases from J; bases unmatched to any gene: 7. The DNA of the CDR3 is TGTGCCAGCAGTTTCCGGCTAGCGGGAGGGACTAGCACAGATACGCAGTATTTT. The encoded protein is CASSFRLAGGTSTDTQYF.

This chain uses TRBV19 with TRBJ2-7, with 14 bases that match TRBD2. Looked up from germline, CDR1 is LNHDA and CDR2 is SQIVND (reference sequence). The CDR3 consists of 16 residues. Losses at the gene ends were 2 bases for V and 1 base for J; bases not matched to a gene: 1. CDR3 in amino acids: CASSIRTSGGSYEQYF. The CDR3 coding sequence is TGTGCCAGTAGTATACGGACTAGCGGGGGGTCCTACGAGCAGTACTTC.

V gene TRBV18 combines with J gene TRBJ1-5; possibly TRBD1 for D (5 bases). Germline CDR1 KGHSH, CDR2 LQKENI. Trimming pared 3 bases from V and 9 bases from J, leaving 15 bases between. The CDR3 has 14 residues. CDR3 loop: CASSPQDRYPPQHF. Here the CDR3 DNA reads TGTGCCAGCTCACCGCAAGACAGATATCCGCCCCAGCATTTT.